These T cell receptor beta chains were read from a single sample in a study of cytomegalovirus exposure and HLA in healthy donors. Clones were read by immunoSEQ multiplex PCR, and TCRdb kept only the in-frame ones, dropping some. This table holds tens of thousands of clones. The source material was PBMCs. Every receptor here comes from a male donor in good health and CMV-seronegative. Both conserved end residues are trimmed from each CDR3. A D gene is named only where the DNA matches it firmly.

cdr3_aa,v_call,d_call,j_call
ATSRVGLAGISYEQY,TRBV15,TRBD2,TRBJ2-7
ASSVDDSGQGNTIY,TRBV9,TRBD1,TRBJ1-3
ASSTRGYEQY,TRBV19,-,TRBJ2-7
ASSFRGTSGMSSSYNEQF,TRBV5-1,TRBD2,TRBJ2-1
ASSGLGGANYGYT,TRBV2,TRBD1,TRBJ1-2
ASSAGTAEAF,TRBV7-3,TRBD1,TRBJ1-1
ASSRTGWDEQF,TRBV6-5,TRBD1,TRBJ2-1
ASSLVPSGRAGEQF,TRBV5-4,TRBD2,TRBJ2-1
ASSAVGQYNEQF,TRBV9,TRBD1,TRBJ2-1
ASSPRQSSQGRYEQY,TRBV18,-,TRBJ2-7
ASSLSLLTNTEAF,TRBV19,-,TRBJ1-1
ASSASAGSDNEQF,TRBV6-4,-,TRBJ2-1
ASSEGHLYNEQF,TRBV9,-,TRBJ2-1
ASSVGMNYGYT,TRBV7-9,-,TRBJ1-2
ASSSTGQYGYT,TRBV5-5,-,TRBJ1-2
ASSFGTSGRQGEQY,TRBV5-1,TRBD2,TRBJ2-7
ASSLPSYEQY,TRBV5-1,-,TRBJ2-7
ASSSQTYNEQF,TRBV7-6,-,TRBJ2-1
ATPDRDGYEQY,TRBV6-1,TRBD1,TRBJ2-7
ASSFDTVPYEQY,TRBV7-8,-,-
ASSNRDRYGYT,TRBV7-6,TRBD1,TRBJ1-2
ASGGGGSYEQY,TRBV5-4,-,TRBJ2-7
ATTGTTADYGQY,TRBV30,TRBD2,TRBJ2-7
SVLSRSGNTIY,TRBV29-1,-,TRBJ1-3
ASSWVLPRGLLGGYT,TRBV7-8,-,TRBJ1-2
AWRRGTALREKLF,TRBV30,TRBD1,TRBJ1-4